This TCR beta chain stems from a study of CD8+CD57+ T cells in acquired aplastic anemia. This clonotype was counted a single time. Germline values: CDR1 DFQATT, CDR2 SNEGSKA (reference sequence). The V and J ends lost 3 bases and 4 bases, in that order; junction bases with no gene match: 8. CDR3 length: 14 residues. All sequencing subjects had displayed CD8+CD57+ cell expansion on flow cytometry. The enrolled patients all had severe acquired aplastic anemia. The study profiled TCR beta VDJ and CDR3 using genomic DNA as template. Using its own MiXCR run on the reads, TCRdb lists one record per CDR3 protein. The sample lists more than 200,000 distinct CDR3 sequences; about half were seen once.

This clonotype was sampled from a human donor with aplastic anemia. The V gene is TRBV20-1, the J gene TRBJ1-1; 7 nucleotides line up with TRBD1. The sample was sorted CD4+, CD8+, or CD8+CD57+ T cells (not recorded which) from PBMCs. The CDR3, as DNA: TGCAGTGCTAGGCACCAGGGGGGAATCACTGAAGCTTTCTTT. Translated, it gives CSARHQGGITEAFF.